The T cell receptor beta chain described here comes from a study of blood T cell repertoires in COVID-19. Those who participated ranged in age from roughly 18 to 100 years and resided in about two dozen US areas. Cohorts were determined from participant-reported clinical history. Recovered participants had two consecutive negative NP/OP PCR tests, healthcare professional clearance, or symptom resolution. The CDR3 is 14 amino acids. Unmatched junction bases numbered 8, after V lost 7 bases and J lost 12 bases. CDR1 is SNHLY and CDR2 is FYNNEI in the germline V gene. Clones were read by immunoSEQ multiplex PCR, and TCRdb kept only the in-frame ones, dropping some. The table has roughly 250,000 clones, approximately 90% seen once.

J is TRBJ2-1 and V is TRBV2; 14 bases map to TRBD2. This receptor was identified in a man in his forties or fifties who had recovered from COVID-19. The sample was PBMCs or T cells enriched from blood (not recorded which). For the CDR3, the DNA is TGTGCCAGCACCATGGGACTAGCGGGAGTGGGGCAGTTCTTC. Translated: CASTMGLAGVGQFF.